The clone carrying this T cell receptor beta chain has at least ten counts. Its specificity is not known. Each CDR3 protein is one row after TCRdb ran MiXCR on the RACE reads. The sample has 300,000 to 350,000 distinct CDR3 sequences; around 7% are singletons. This record comes from a study of human T cells and chemical hapten exposure. The study, taken as a whole, reports: Each of the donors had alopecia, so their immune responses may not resemble those of healthy people. Sensitization with DPC brought no change to TCRs above 1 in 1000 in frequency.

Germline V CDR1 and CDR2: MNHEY, SVGAGI. Trimming stripped 4 bases from V and 3 bases from J, with 10 bases between. This CDR3 contains 14 residues. The time point was: patch test 1, 2 weeks after DPC sensitization. Indicated treatment: therapeutic diphenylcyclopropenone sensitization with weekly scalp DPC. The sample in question was whole blood, obtained in connection with sensitization to the hapten diphenylcyclopropenone (DPC). The TCR sequence derives from a woman under 30 with alopecia areata. Some clones in this sample may be carry-over from other donors' samples. The chain uses TRBV6-5 and TRBJ1-5, with D perhaps TRBD1 (5 bases). Here the CDR3 reads CASSSGHPNQPQHF. The CDR3 bases are TGTGCCAGCAGTTCCGGACACCCCAATCAGCCCCAGCATTTT.